Each of the 18 T cell receptor beta chains below was sequenced from the same sample in a study of CD8 T cells in ankylosing spondylitis (dated by TCRdb to the late 2010s). The library relied on 5' RACE. TCRdb records Illumina HiSeq 2500 as the sequencer. In TCRdb, the public reads were trimmed at Q25 with fastp and aligned with MiXCR, with productive beta chains retained. Rows matching on CDR3 protein sequence are summarized as one entry with the most common DNA and genes. The sample yields approximately 13,000 distinct CDR3 sequences; over 2.5% were counted once. The ten largest make up 8.7% of the sample. The specimen was blood, either unsorted or a sorted T cell fraction (not recorded which). Receptor source: a male donor with ankylosing spondylitis or in good health (not recorded which).

This clonotype was picked up many times. In DNA form, the CDR3 reads TGTGCCAGCAGCCTTTCTAGCGGGGGAGCAGATACGCAGTATTTT. Encoded protein: CASSLSSGGADTQYF. The V and J genes are TRBV9 and TRBJ2-3, with 10 bases that match TRBD2. In germline, CDR1 is SGDLS, CDR2 YYNGEE. The CDR3 loop spans 15 amino acids. The J segment lost 4 bases and the V segment lost 4 bases, leaving 6 bases of the junction unmatched.

This clonotype has at least ten counts. The J gene is TRBJ1-6, the V gene TRBV9; perhaps TRBD1 as D (5 bases). V was cut by 3 bases and J by 5 bases, with 15 bases left in between. Germline V gene lookup returns CDR1 SGDLS and CDR2 YYNGEE. The CDR3 is 16 amino acids. CDR3 loop: CASSARQTADNSPLHF. CDR3 coding DNA: TGTGCCAGCAGCGCCCGACAGACAGCAGATAATTCACCCCTCCACTTT.

This clonotype has ten or more counts. Here the CDR3 DNA reads TGTGCCAGCAGCGTATCCGGGACTAGACCAGATACGCAGTATTTT. It translates to CASSVSGTRPDTQYF. The gene calls are TRBV9 and TRBJ2-3; 8 bases map to TRBD2. Germline V gene lookup returns CDR1 SGDLS and CDR2 YYNGEE. Germline trimming cut 1 base from V and 4 bases from J; bases unmatched to any gene: 5. The CDR3 is 15 residues long.

This clonotype was seen ten or more times. The chain carries TRBV9 and TRBJ2-3; TRBD1 matches 9 bases. Looked up from germline, CDR1 is SGDLS and CDR2 is YYNGEE. With V trimmed by 3 bases and J by 4 bases, 6 bases remained unmatched. The CDR3 consists of 15 residues. As DNA, the CDR3 is TGTGCCAGCAGCGGACCGGGACAGGGACCAGATACGCAGTATTTT. Amino acid sequence: CASSGPGQGPDTQYF.

This clonotype was counted ten times or more. J is TRBJ2-6 and V is TRBV9, with no clear D. The V end was cut by 4 bases, the J end by 0 bases, with 11 bases between. Germline loops: CDR1 SGDLS, CDR2 YYNGEE. The CDR3 contains 16 residues. This chain's CDR3 is CASSFSVTSGANVLTF. CDR3 coding DNA: TGTGCCAGCAGCTTCAGTGTTACCTCTGGGGCCAACGTCCTGACTTTC.

This clonotype showed up many times. The chain employs TRBV9 and TRBJ2-6; the match to TRBD1 covers 7 bases. V lost 3 bases and J lost 3; bases outside the gene matches: 9. Germline V lookup: CDR1 SGDLS, CDR2 YYNGEE. The CDR3 is made up of 17 amino acids. The CDR3 nucleotides are TGTGCCAGCAGCGCCTCAACAGGGGCCAATGGGGCCAACGTCCTGACTTTC. It encodes CASSASTGANGANVLTF.

This clonotype was recorded many times. One junction end does not reproduce the germline sequence, and a read error may be involved. This chain connects TRBV9 to TRBJ2-3, with 8 nucleotides matching TRBD1. The CDR3 totals 14 residues. The germline V gene has CDR1 SGDLS and CDR2 YYNGEE. The CDR3 nucleotides are TGTGCCAGCAGCAGGGGACAGGCCACAAATACGCAGTATTTT. Translation gives CASSRGQATNTQYF.

This clonotype showed up many times. The V gene is TRBV9, the J gene TRBJ2-3; 11 bases match TRBD2. Germline V lookup: CDR1 SGDLS, CDR2 YYNGEE. Trimming took 2 bases from V and 1 from J; bases not matched to a gene: 6. This CDR3 spans 17 amino acids. CDR3 in DNA: TGTGCCAGCAGCGTGGCTAGCGGGGGGTTGGGCACAGATACGCAGTATTTT. It codes for CASSVASGGLGTDTQYF. Using reference TRBV9 and TRBJ2-3 for the parts outside the CDR3, the full variable domain is DSGVTQTPKHLITATGQRVTLRCSPRSGDLSVYWYQQSLDQGLQFLIQYYNGEERAKGNILERFSAQQFPDLHSELNLSSLELGDSALYFCASSVASGGLGTDTQYFGPGTRLTVL.

This clonotype was observed at least ten times. V usage is TRBV9 and J usage is TRBJ2-1; 9 nucleotides match TRBD2. Germline CDR1 and CDR2: SGDLS and YYNGEE. CDR3 length: 14 residues. V lost 0 bases to trimming and J lost 11 bases; unmatched junction nucleotides: 6. CDR3 sequence reads: CASSVAGGGAQQFF. The CDR3, as DNA: TGTGCCAGCAGCGTAGCTGGCGGGGGGGCCCAGCAGTTCTTC.

The sample holds many counts of this clonotype. The genes are TRBV9 and TRBJ1-6; 9 bases agree with TRBD1. From germline, CDR1 is SGDLS and CDR2 YYNGEE. The CDR3 consists of 15 residues. V gave up 3 bases and J gave up 4 bases; unmatched junction bases: 2. CDR3 bases: TGTGCCAGCAGCGGGGGACAGGGTTATAATTCACCCCTCCACTTT. Translating gives CASSGGQGYNSPLHF.

In its sample, this clonotype ranks as medium-sized. This chain links TRBV9 with TRBJ2-1; 11 nucleotides line up with TRBD1. Germline CDR1 SGDLS, CDR2 YYNGEE. The CDR3 is 17 amino acids. V lost 4 bases and J lost 5; bases outside the gene matches: 11. The CDR3 sequence is CASSPVGTGGIDNEQFF. CDR3 bases: TGTGCCAGCAGCCCCGTGGGGACAGGGGGAATCGACAATGAGCAGTTCTTC.

This clonotype was picked up many times. The rearrangement joins TRBV9 to TRBJ1-4; maybe TRBD1 (6 bases). Trimming took off 7 bases at V and 0 bases at J, with 13 bases between the two ends. The CDR3 is 15 residues long. Germline CDR1 and CDR2: SGDLS and YYNGEE. In DNA form, the CDR3 reads TGTGCCAGCTCCGACGGGACAACAACTAATGAAAAACTGTTTTTT. This codes for CASSDGTTTNEKLFF.

This clonotype has ten or more counts. This sequence joins TRBV9 and TRBJ2-7; D may match TRBD1 or TRBD2 (5 bases each). The V end was cut by 4 bases, the J end by 6 bases, with 23 bases between. This CDR3 contains 16 residues. Germline assignment: CDR1 SGDLS and CDR2 YYNGEE. The DNA of the CDR3 is TGTGCCAGCAGCTTAACCTTTTCCGGGAAGCAGGGCGAGCAGTACTTC. Translation: CASSLTFSGKQGEQYF.

In its sample, this clonotype was seen many times. The chain links TRBV9 to TRBJ1-1, with D possibly matching TRBD1 (5 bases). Trimming left V 3 bases short and J 6 bases short, with 15 bases between. The CDR3 has 14 residues. CDR1 is SGDLS, CDR2 YYNGEE, per germline. The chain's CDR3 is CASSAGTGSAEAFF. The CDR3 nucleotides read TGTGCCAGCAGCGCCGGGACCGGGAGCGCTGAAGCTTTCTTT.

In its sample, this clonotype ranks as medium-sized. The junction departs from germline at one end; a sequencing error may be responsible. This rearrangement joins TRBV9 to TRBJ2-1; 10 bases align to TRBD1. The germline CDR1 and CDR2 sequences are SGDLS and YYNGEE. The CDR3 contains 17 residues. The CDR3 DNA reads as TGTGCCAGCAGCACATGGGACAGGGGCCCTCCCTACAGTGAGCAGTTCTTC. Translating it yields CASSTWDRGPPYSEQFF.

This clonotype is categorized as medium-sized. V usage is TRBV9 and J usage is TRBJ2-1, with D perhaps matching TRBD1 (6 bases). Looked up from germline, CDR1 is SGDLS and CDR2 is YYNGEE. This CDR3 region has 13 residues. V was pared by 3 bases and J by 12 bases, with 16 bases between. CDR3 residues: CASSGGSQGPQFF. As DNA, the CDR3 is TGTGCCAGCAGCGGAGGTTCGCAGGGGCCGCAGTTCTTC. Full variable domain (missing parts from reference TRBV9 and TRBJ2-1): DSGVTQTPKHLITATGQRVTLRCSPRSGDLSVYWYQQSLDQGLQFLIQYYNGEERAKGNILERFSAQQFPDLHSELNLSSLELGDSALYFCASSGGSQGPQFFGPGTRLTVL.

Many counts were recorded for this clonotype. This chain links TRBV9 with TRBJ2-2; D is unclear. The length of the CDR3 is 17 residues. Germline CDR1 is SGDLS and CDR2 is YYNGEE. V was shortened by 0 bases and J by 0 bases, with 12 bases between the two germline ends. The CDR3 coding sequence is TGTGCCAGCAGCGTAGTAGGAGACATCGCGAACACCGGGGAGCTGTTTTTT. It encodes CASSVVGDIANTGELFF.

This clonotype was detected a few times. This chain connects TRBV9 to TRBJ2-1, with TRBD2 identical over 9 bases. Looked up from germline, CDR1 is SGDLS and CDR2 is YYNGEE. With 0 bases clipped from V and 0 bases from J, the junction kept 10 bases outside the gene matches. CDR3 length equals 19 residues. The CDR3 protein is CASSVGGGRGGSSYNEQFF. CDR3 nucleotide sequence: TGTGCCAGCAGCGTAGGCGGAGGGCGGGGGGGGAGCTCCTACAATGAGCAGTTCTTC.